This T cell receptor (beta chain) was recovered during a study of blood T cell repertoires in COVID-19. Study-level information: Researchers got acute and convalescent COVID-19 samples from the United States, Italy and Spain. The cDNA or gDNA used as material had been derived from T cells, B-cell-depleted T cells, or PBMCs.

How the authors handled the data: Amplifying reference gene primers gave estimates of nucleated cell counts. Sequenced by immunoSEQ multiplex PCR; TCRdb stores in-frame clones only, minus some. V, J and clone size were drawn from that table, and D and trimming were deduced from the DNA. Among about 160,000 clones listed, roughly 81% were seen once. Germline values: CDR1 GTSNPN, CDR2 SVGIG (reference sequence). The V gene end was trimmed by 8 bases and the J gene end by 3 bases; junction bases not matched to a gene: 8. The CDR3 sequence is 13 residues long. This clone came up once. Sample: peripheral blood. V is TRBV30 and J is TRBJ2-5, with 8 bases matching TRBD2. The clonotype originates from a man in his forties or fifties with acute or convalescent COVID-19. CDR3 amino acids: CASSGGSEETQYF. In nucleotides, the CDR3 is TGTGCCAGCTCGGGGGGGAGTGAAGAGACCCAGTACTTC.